Following are 10 T cell receptor beta chains from one sample sequenced in a study of Ad26.COV2.S vaccination and SARS-CoV-2 variants (dated by TCRdb to about 2021). The label giving this sample's treatment or condition can be read as: around 19 received Ad26.COV2.S at low or high dose, single or two shots; about 5 received placebo; per-sample allocation not given. For vaccine and placebo recipients, the sequenced repertoires came from samples collected on day 63 after the first injection. Libraries were prepared through the immunoSEQ multiplex PCR assay. The source is immuneACCESS, and TCRdb retained only in-frame sequences with V and J called. Part of the clones is not carried over; for the studies checked, unresolved V genes explain less than half of this, and the remainder is unexplained. The sample table lists 380,000 or so clones, about 83% of them with a count of one. Just under 7.5% of the sample is held by the ten biggest clonotypes.

Sequenced material: peripheral blood, taken in a trial of Ad26.COV2.S vaccine versus placebo. These receptors all stem from a person between 18 and 65 years old who received the Ad26.COV2.S COVID-19 vaccine or a placebo.

CDR3 sequence (DNA): TGTGCCAGCAGCTTAGTAAGAGGTAGCGGGGGGCCCCCTGGGCAGTTCTTC. Translation gives CASSLVRGSGGPPGQFF. This chain uses TRBV11-2 with TRBJ2-1, with TRBD2 matching 10 bases. This CDR3 is built from 17 residues. The J segment lost 12 bases and the V segment lost 1 base, leaving 15 bases of the junction unmatched. Germline loops: CDR1 SGHAT, CDR2 FQNNGV. The whole variable domain, remainder taken from reference TRBV11-2 and TRBJ2-1, is EAGVAQSPRYKIIEKRQSVAFWCNPISGHATLYWYQQILGQGPKLLIQFQNNGVVDDSQLPKDRFSAERLKGVDSTLKIQPAKLEDSAVYLCASSLVRGSGGPPGQFFGPGTRLTVL.

V gene TRBV4-2 combines with J gene TRBJ1-1; unclear D gene. Per germline, CDR1 LGHNA and CDR2 YNFKEQ. V dropped 4 bases and J dropped 0 bases, with 12 bases sitting between them. The CDR3 spans 15 residues. The CDR3: CASSPQAGMNTEAFF. The CDR3 region has the DNA TGTGCCAGCAGCCCCCAGGCAGGAATGAACACTGAAGCTTTCTTT.

This clone showed up just once. The chain links TRBV2 to TRBJ1-5; D unclear. This CDR3 contains 15 residues. The V end lost 5 bases, the J end lost 0 bases, and 11 bases lay between the germline ends. Per germline, CDR1 SNHLY and CDR2 FYNNEI. DNA of the CDR3: TGTGCCAGCAGTACCTCCTCTTATAGCAATCAGCCCCAGCATTTT. Translation gives CASSTSSYSNQPQHF.

The chain employs TRBV19 and TRBJ2-5, with unresolved D. Germline CDR1 reads LNHDA; CDR2 reads SQIVND (reference sequence). V lost 8 bases and J lost 1, with 11 bases in between. CDR3 length: 13 amino acids. CDR3 sequence reads: CASRDILQETQYF. CDR3 DNA sequence: TGTGCCAGTCGCGACATCCTCCAAGAGACCCAGTACTTC.

V usage is TRBV7-5 and J usage is TRBJ2-7; the table's D call TRBD1 went unverified against the DNA. TRBV7-5 is annotated as a pseudogene. This CDR3 has 17 amino acids. The CDR3 spells CARSLESEARQVREQYF. The CDR3, as DNA: TGTGCCAGAAGCTTAGAGTCAGAGGCGAGACAGGTACGAGAGCAGTACTTC.

The gene calls are TRBV5-6 and TRBJ2-7; 9 nucleotides match TRBD2. Germline values: CDR1 SGHDT, CDR2 YYEEEE. The V segment lost 0 bases and the J segment 3 bases; nucleotides outside the gene matches: 4. The CDR3 consists of 15 residues. CDR3 coding DNA: TGTGCCAGCAGCTTGGGAACTAGCGGGCGCTACGAGCAGTACTTC. Translation: CASSLGTSGRYEQYF.

CDR3 coding DNA: TGTGCCAGCAGCAAAAGGGAGTTCGATGGCTACACCTTC. Its protein is CASSKREFDGYTF. The V and J genes are TRBV21-1 and TRBJ1-2. TRBV21-1 counts as a pseudogene. CDR3 length: 13 residues.

This clone was recorded many times. This chain links TRBV5-6 with TRBJ2-2; 10 nucleotides match TRBD1. The J segment lost 7 bases and the V segment lost 0 bases, leaving 3 bases of the junction unmatched. CDR3 length equals 15 residues. From germline, CDR1 is SGHDT and CDR2 YYEEEE. The CDR3 spells CASSLETGGGGELFF. The DNA of the CDR3 is TGTGCCAGCAGCTTGGAGACAGGGGGCGGCGGGGAGCTGTTTTTT.

The chain links TRBV12-5 to TRBJ2-7; D unresolved. This CDR3 region has 13 residues. Trimming took 2 bases from V and 0 from J, leaving 5 bases between them. Per the germline V gene, CDR1 is LGHNT and CDR2 is FRNRAP. CDR3 loop: CASGLWGSYEQYF. DNA of the CDR3: TGTGCTAGTGGTTTGTGGGGCTCCTACGAGCAGTACTTC.

The count of this clone is one. The V gene is TRBV27, the J gene TRBJ1-1; 10 nucleotides align to TRBD1. Germline V gives CDR1 MNHEY, CDR2 SMNVEV (reference sequence). J lost 0 bases, V lost 3 bases, and 7 bases had no gene match. The CDR3 extends over 17 amino acids. The CDR3 nucleotides read TGTGCCAGCAGTTTCCGAGACAGGGGGCGCTTGAACACTGAAGCTTTCTTT. This sequence encodes CASSFRDRGRLNTEAFF.